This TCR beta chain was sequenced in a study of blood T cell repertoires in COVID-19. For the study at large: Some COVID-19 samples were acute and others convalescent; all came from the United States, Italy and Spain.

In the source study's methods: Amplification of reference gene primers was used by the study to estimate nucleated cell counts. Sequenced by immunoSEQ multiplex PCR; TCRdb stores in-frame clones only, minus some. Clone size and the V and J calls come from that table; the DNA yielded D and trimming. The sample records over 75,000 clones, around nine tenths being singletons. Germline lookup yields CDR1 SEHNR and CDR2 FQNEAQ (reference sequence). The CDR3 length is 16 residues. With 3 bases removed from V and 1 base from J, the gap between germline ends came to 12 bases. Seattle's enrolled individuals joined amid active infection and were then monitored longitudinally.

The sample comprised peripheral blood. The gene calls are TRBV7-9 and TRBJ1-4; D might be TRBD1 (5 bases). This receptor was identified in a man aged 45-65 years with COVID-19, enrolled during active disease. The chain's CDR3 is CASSFPGMRTNEKLFF. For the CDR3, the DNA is TGTGCCAGCAGCTTTCCAGGGATGAGAACTAATGAAAAACTGTTTTTT.